These 29 T cell receptor beta chains share one sample of origin, sequenced in a study of T cell responses to AZD1222 COVID-19 vaccine. The data were produced by immunoSEQ multiplex PCR, yet TCRdb's version contains in-frame clones alone and is incomplete. The sample consists of about 84,000 clones, 70% to 90% of them appearing once. Sequences were derived from peripheral blood, sampled 28 days after the second AZD1222 dose. The receptor set was obtained from an adult who received the AZD1222 COVID-19 vaccine.

The CDR3 nucleotides read TGCGCCAGCAGCTTGTTAACAGGGACGATGTTCATGAACACTGAAGCTTTCTTT. Amino acids: CASSLLTGTMFMNTEAFF. V gene TRBV5-1 combines with J gene TRBJ1-1, with a weak D call TRBD1 (6 bases). Trimming stripped 1 base from V and 0 bases from J, with 19 bases between. Germline loops: CDR1 SGHRS, CDR2 YFSETQ. The CDR3 length is 18 residues.

The CDR3 sequence: CASSRQGREAFF. CDR3 DNA: TGTGCCAGCAGTCGACAGGGTCGTGAAGCTTTCTTT. This chain joins TRBV6-5 and TRBJ1-1; 7 bases map to TRBD1. Trimming took 5 bases from V and 7 from J; bases not matched to a gene: 4. This CDR3 region has 12 residues. The V gene's germline CDR1 is MNHEY and CDR2 SVGAGI.

CDR3 nucleotide sequence: TGTGCCAGCAGTTACGGCACAGATACGCAGTATTTT. This sequence encodes CASSYGTDTQYF. The V call is TRBV27, the J call TRBJ2-3, with D unresolved. The V gene's germline CDR1 is MNHEY and CDR2 SMNVEV (reference sequence). V was cut by 4 bases and J by 1 base, with 3 bases left in between. The CDR3 contains 12 residues.

This clone occurred once. This chain connects TRBV5-6 to TRBJ1-5; the D is unclear. Germline CDR1 reads SGHDT; CDR2 reads YYEEEE. V lost 1 base and J 6 bases, leaving 14 bases between the germline ends. The CDR3 spans 15 residues. CDR3: CASSLSGGRGQPQHF. CDR3 sequence (DNA): TGTGCCAGCAGCTTGAGTGGAGGGCGAGGTCAGCCCCAGCATTTT.

The count of this clone is one. The rearrangement joins TRBV14 to TRBJ1-4; the match to TRBD1 covers 7 bases. Germline V CDR1 and CDR2: SGHDN, FVKESK. The junction had 9 bases not matched to a gene; V was cut back by 6 bases and J by 5 bases. The CDR3 sequence is 15 residues long. CDR3 in amino acids: CASRKTGDANEKLFF. DNA of the CDR3: TGTGCCAGCAGGAAAACAGGGGACGCGAATGAAAAACTGTTTTTT.

About this clone itself: This sample includes further DNA sequences coding for the same CDR3. The CDR3 DNA reads as TGTGCCAGCACCGACAGGGCCACTAACACTGAAGCTTTCTTT. It yields the protein CASTDRATNTEAFF. This chain joins TRBV6-6 and TRBJ1-1, with 7 bases fitting TRBD1. The germline V gene has CDR1 MNHNY and CDR2 SVGAGI (reference sequence). V gave up 7 bases and J gave up 2 bases; unmatched junction bases: 7. This CDR3 spans 14 amino acids.

The CDR3, as DNA: TGCGCCAGCAGCTTTCAAAAGGGTTCCGAAGGGTACAATGAGCAGTTCTTC. This translates into CASSFQKGSEGYNEQFF. The V gene is TRBV5-1, the J gene TRBJ2-1; D is unclear. V was pared by 2 bases and J by 4 bases, with 19 bases between. The V gene's germline CDR1 is SGHRS and CDR2 YFSETQ. The CDR3 runs to 17 residues. Full variable domain (remainder filled in from reference TRBV5-1 and TRBJ2-1): KAGVTQTPRYLIKTRGQQVTLSCSPISGHRSVSWYQQTPGQGLQFLFEYFSETQRNKGNFPGRFSGRQFSNSRSEMNVSTLELGDSALYLCASSFQKGSEGYNEQFFGPGTRLTVL.

The J gene is TRBJ2-5, the V gene TRBV6-5; possible D gene TRBD2, 6 bases. CDR3 length: 14 amino acids. Germline V gives CDR1 MNHEY, CDR2 SVGAGI. V was pared by 4 bases and J by 2 bases, with 11 bases between. This CDR3 is CASSFAGLQETQYF. CDR3 DNA sequence: TGTGCCAGCAGTTTCGCGGGACTGCAAGAGACCCAGTACTTC.

This clone has a single count. The rearrangement joins TRBV28 to TRBJ1-5; D possibly corresponds to TRBD1 (5 bases). CDR1 and CDR2 (germline): MDHEN, SYDVKM. The CDR3 contains 15 residues. Trimming stripped 4 bases from V and 5 bases from J, with 15 bases between. The CDR3 DNA follows: TGTGCCAGCAGTTCTCTGGAGGGGCCTCATCAGCCCCAGCATTTT. This gives the protein CASSSLEGPHQPQHF.

The rearrangement uses TRBV6-1 and TRBJ1-4; 12 nucleotides match TRBD1. After removal of 0 bases from V and 7 bases from J, the junction contained 3 bases not matched to a gene. Looked up from germline, CDR1 is MNHNS and CDR2 is SASEGT. The CDR3 length is 16 residues. CDR3 sequence reads: CASSEAVGQGAEKLFF. CDR3 bases: TGTGCCAGCAGTGAAGCGGTGGGACAGGGGGCTGAAAAACTGTTTTTT.

This clone was picked up a small number of times. The chain has TRBV27 and TRBJ2-5; D remains ambiguous. In germline, CDR1 is MNHEY, CDR2 SMNVEV (reference sequence). Trimming removed 3 bases from V and 2 bases from J, with 7 bases in between. CDR3 length: 13 amino acids. CDR3 nucleotide sequence: TGTGCCAGCAGTTTGGGCCATCAAGAGACCCAGTACTTC. Protein: CASSLGHQETQYF.

This chain links TRBV19 with TRBJ1-2, with D unresolved. Trimming cost V 5 bases and J 4 bases, with 17 bases left between them. Germline lookup yields CDR1 LNHDA and CDR2 SQIVND (reference sequence). This CDR3 spans 15 amino acids. CDR3 loop: CASSWTREARYGYTF. For the CDR3, the DNA is TGTGCCAGTAGTTGGACTAGGGAAGCTCGCTATGGCTACACCTTC.

V is TRBV2 and J is TRBJ2-5, with 7 bases identical to TRBD2. The V gene's germline CDR1 is SNHLY and CDR2 FYNNEI. CDR3 length equals 14 residues. The V gene end was trimmed by 8 bases and the J gene end by 2 bases; junction bases not matched to a gene: 8. CDR3 sequence (DNA): TGTGCCAGCGGGGGGGACCAAGGACAAGAGACCCAGTACTTC. Residues: CASGGDQGQETQYF.

V and J are TRBV6-1 and TRBJ2-2, with D perhaps matching TRBD1 (6 bases). Trimming cost V 3 bases and J 7 bases, with 21 bases left between them. The CDR3 consists of 17 residues. The germline gives CDR1 MNHNS, CDR2 SASEGT. The CDR3 DNA follows: TGTGCCAGCAGTGATACAGGGTCGTTATGGAGAGGCGGGGAGCTGTTTTTT. Translating gives CASSDTGSLWRGGELFF.

The chain joins TRBV5-4 to TRBJ2-2; possibly TRBD1 or TRBD2 for D (6 bases each). Germline V CDR1 and CDR2: SGHNT, YYREEE (reference sequence). The CDR3 totals 15 residues. The V end lost 1 base, the J end lost 2 bases, and 9 bases lay between the germline ends. The CDR3 DNA sequence: TGTGCCAGCAGCTTGCAGGGGACTAACACCGGGGAGCTGTTTTTT. This sequence encodes CASSLQGTNTGELFF.

This chain connects TRBV28 to TRBJ2-4, with 7 nucleotides matching TRBD1. CDR3 length equals 15 residues. CDR1 and CDR2 from the germline V gene are MDHEN and SYDVKM. Trimming cost V 5 bases and J 0 bases; bases outside gene matches: 4. The DNA of the CDR3 is TGTGCCAGCAGTCCTCAGGGGGAAGCCAAAAACATTCAGTACTTC. It encodes CASSPQGEAKNIQYF.

The chain combines TRBV7-9 with TRBJ2-7; D possibly corresponds to TRBD2 (5 bases). The germline V and J ends were trimmed by 2 bases and 5 bases, with 16 bases remaining between them. The CDR3 sequence is 15 residues long. Germline lookup yields CDR1 SEHNR and CDR2 FQNEAQ (reference sequence). CDR3 coding DNA: TGTGCCAGCAGCTTACGATCGACGGGATGGGACGAGCAGTACTTC. It codes for CASSLRSTGWDEQYF.

The CDR3 DNA reads as TGTGCCAGCAGTCCCTACCCCGGGTGGGGCTACACCTTC. It specifies CASSPYPGWGYTF. The rearrangement uses TRBV6-5 and TRBJ1-2, with no clear D. CDR1 and CDR2 (germline): MNHEY, SVGAGI. Trimming left V 5 bases short and J 8 bases short, with 15 bases between. CDR3 length equals 13 residues.

The chain carries TRBV11-3 and TRBJ2-1; 8 bases map to TRBD1. Germline values: CDR1 SGHNT, CDR2 YENEEA. CDR3 length: 16 amino acids. V lost 1 base to trimming and J lost 6 bases; unmatched junction nucleotides: 8. CDR3 in DNA: TGTGCCAGCAGCTTAGCCGGACAGGGAAGTGGCAATGAGCAGTTCTTC. It translates to CASSLAGQGSGNEQFF.

This chain joins TRBV11-2 and TRBJ1-2; weak D call: TRBD1 (5 bases). Between the trimmed V and J ends, which lost 3 bases and 5 bases, there was a span of 10 bases. The germline V gene encodes CDR1 SGHAT and CDR2 FQNNGV. The CDR3 has 13 amino acids. The CDR3 DNA sequence: TGTGCCAGCAGCTTTGTTGGGGGATATGGCTACACCTTC. Residues: CASSFVGGYGYTF.

The CDR3 DNA is TGTGCCAGCAGCCTCCCCCAAGAGACCCAGTACTTC. Its protein product is CASSLPQETQYF. The genes are TRBV3-1 (or the pseudogene TRBV3-2) and TRBJ2-5, with D hard to call. This CDR3 has 12 residues. The germline V and J ends were trimmed by 4 bases and 1 base, with 4 bases remaining between them. The germline gives CDR1 LGHDT, CDR2 YNNKEL (reference sequence).

This clone came up a few times. This CDR3 reads CAVGTWASKQYF. The CDR3 coding sequence is TGTGCAGTGGGGACATGGGCTTCCAAGCAGTACTTC. The chain is built from TRBV6-5 and TRBJ2-7; D perhaps matches TRBD1 (6 bases). The germline V gene encodes CDR1 MNHEY and CDR2 SVGAGI. The CDR3 extends over 12 amino acids.

J is TRBJ2-1 and V is TRBV9; D possibly corresponds to TRBD1 (6 bases). Trimming removed 4 bases at V and 2 bases at J, with 13 bases between. The CDR3 extends over 15 amino acids. CDR1 and CDR2 (germline): SGDLS, YYNGEE. This CDR3 is CASSLAGQTYNEQFF. The CDR3 DNA reads TGTGCCAGCAGCCTAGCCGGACAGACCTACAATGAGCAGTTCTTC.

This chain connects TRBV6-6 to TRBJ2-7; unclear D gene. V lost 6 bases and J 3 bases, leaving 15 bases between the germline ends. CDR1 and CDR2 from the germline V gene are MNHNY and SVGAGI (reference sequence). The CDR3 sequence is 14 residues long. The CDR3 loop reads CASRTVGSLYEQYF. CDR3 coding DNA: TGTGCCAGCAGAACAGTAGGCAGCCTCTACGAGCAGTACTTC.

This clone was counted a single time. The chain recombines TRBV28 with TRBJ2-3; TRBD1 agrees at 7 bases. V dropped 4 bases and J dropped 4; count of bases not matched to a gene: 11. Germline CDR1 is MDHEN and CDR2 is SYDVKM. The CDR3 has 16 amino acids. CDR3 DNA sequence: TGTGCCAGCAGTTCATTCGAACAGGGGCTGGCAGATACGCAGTATTTT. Its protein product is CASSSFEQGLADTQYF.

A single count supports this clone. This rearrangement joins TRBV7-8 to TRBJ1-1; D remains unclear. The germline V and J ends were trimmed by 2 bases and 7 bases, with 11 bases remaining between them. There are 13 residues in the CDR3. Germline CDR1 and CDR2: SGHVS and FQNEAQ. The CDR3 reads CASSLKGFVEAFF. Written as DNA, the CDR3 is TGTGCCAGCAGCTTAAAGGGATTCGTTGAAGCTTTCTTT. The whole variable domain, remainder taken from reference TRBV7-8 and TRBJ1-1, is GAGVSQSPRYKVAKRGQDVALRCDPISGHVSLFWYQQALGQGPEFLTYFQNEAQLDKSGLPSDRFFAERPEGSVSTLKIQRTQQEDSAVYLCASSLKGFVEAFFGQGTRLTVV.

The CDR3 DNA follows: TGCGCCAGCAGCTTGGCCAAAGGCTCTGGAAACACCATATATTTT. It yields the protein CASSLAKGSGNTIYF. The rearrangement uses TRBV5-1 and TRBJ1-3; D not resolved. Germline V lookup: CDR1 SGHRS, CDR2 YFSETQ. The CDR3 totals 15 residues. Trimming removed 0 bases at V and 0 bases at J, with 7 bases between.

CDR3 region: CASSQSTDTQYF. The CDR3 DNA reads as TGTGCCAGCAGCCAAAGCACAGATACGCAGTATTTT. The chain joins TRBV7-2 to TRBJ2-3; D is unclear. The CDR3 contains 12 residues. The germline V gene has CDR1 SGHTA and CDR2 FQGNSA. Trimming removed 5 bases at V and 0 bases at J, with 3 bases between.

This clone was counted only a few times. Other DNA sequences from this sample encode an identical CDR3 as well. The chain is built from TRBV7-2 and TRBJ1-1; the D is unclear. CDR1 is SGHTA and CDR2 is FQGNSA in the germline V gene. V lost 2 bases to trimming and J lost 1 base, with 5 bases between them. The CDR3 is 13 residues long. The DNA of the CDR3 is TGTGCCAGCAGCTTAAGGGCGAACACTGAAGCTTTCTTT. Its translation: CASSLRANTEAFF.